These 10 T cell receptor beta chains originate from one sample sequenced in a study of cytomegalovirus exposure and HLA in healthy donors. Data came from immunoSEQ multiplex PCR; TCRdb stores just in-frame clones and leaves some out. This sample has some 330,000 clones, with around 86% found just once. Input material: PBMCs. All receptors derive from a woman between 18 and 29 years old in good health and CMV-seronegative.

J is TRBJ2-5 and V is TRBV18, with D perhaps TRBD1 (6 bases). The CDR3 is made up of 16 amino acids. V was cut by 3 bases and J by 5 bases, with 19 bases left in between. Germline V gene lookup returns CDR1 KGHSH and CDR2 LQKENI. The CDR3: CASSPLSGTTGETQYF. DNA for the CDR3: TGTGCCAGCTCACCTTTATCCGGGACAACGGGGGAGACCCAGTACTTC.

This chain uses TRBV19 with TRBJ1-3; D not certain. This CDR3 region has 14 residues. V lost 3 bases and J lost 3, with 9 bases in between. Germline lookup yields CDR1 LNHDA and CDR2 SQIVND (reference sequence). The CDR3 here is CASSIEDFGNTIYF. The DNA for the CDR3 is TGTGCCAGTAGTATTGAGGACTTTGGAAACACCATATATTTT.

The V gene is TRBV19, the J gene TRBJ1-2; a weak D match, TRBD1 (5 bases). The germline V and J ends were trimmed by 4 bases and 10 bases, with 13 bases remaining between them. The length of the CDR3 is 12 residues. CDR1 and CDR2 (germline): LNHDA, SQIVND (reference sequence). In DNA, the CDR3 is TGTGCCAGTAGTACGCAGCAGGGCCTCTACACCTTC. It yields the protein CASSTQQGLYTF.

The rearrangement joins TRBV29-1 to TRBJ2-3, with TRBD2 matching over 12 bases. The CDR3 runs 13 residues. Germline V gives CDR1 SQVTM, CDR2 ANQGSEA. V was clipped by 7 bases and J by 4 bases; unmatched bases: 3. For the CDR3, the DNA is TGCAGCGAACGACTAGCGGGAGCAGATACGCAGTATTTT. It codes for CSERLAGADTQYF.

The chain combines TRBV7-2 with TRBJ2-1, with D maybe TRBD2 (6 bases). Germline CDR1 and CDR2: SGHTA and FQGNSA. The CDR3 totals 15 residues. Trimming took 5 bases from V and 4 from J, leaving 15 bases between them. CDR3 amino acids: CASSPLSGPYNEQFF. For the CDR3, the DNA is TGTGCCAGCAGCCCTTTGAGCGGGCCTTACAATGAGCAGTTCTTC.

The chain couples TRBV21-1 to TRBJ2-1; TRBD2, as called in the table, went unchecked against the DNA. TRBV21-1 is reported as a pseudogene. The CDR3 length is 16 residues. The CDR3 sequence is CAITMGEGGPYNEQFF. CDR3 nucleotide sequence: TGTGCCATCACAATGGGAGAGGGGGGGCCGTACAATGAGCAGTTCTTC.

The J gene is TRBJ2-1, the V gene TRBV19; 8 bases agree with TRBD2. There are 17 residues in the CDR3. CDR1 is LNHDA, CDR2 SQIVND, per germline (reference sequence). The junction had 11 bases not matched to a gene; V was cut back by 4 bases and J by 3 bases. The CDR3 DNA reads as TGTGCCAGTAGTAGGCGAACTAGCGGATTATACTACAATGAGCAGTTCTTC. The encoded protein is CASSRRTSGLYYNEQFF.

CDR3 residues: CASSRQGGQPQHF. The CDR3 DNA reads TGTGCCAGCAGCCGACAGGGCGGTCAGCCCCAGCATTTT. The V call is TRBV7-2, the J call TRBJ1-5; 7 bases are shared with TRBD1. The V segment lost 5 bases and the J segment 6 bases; nucleotides outside the gene matches: 4. There are 13 residues in the CDR3. CDR1 and CDR2 (germline): SGHTA, FQGNSA.

This chain joins TRBV27 and TRBJ2-1, with 8 bases identical to TRBD1. This CDR3 is built from 15 residues. J was trimmed by 2 bases and V by 6 bases; bases with no gene match: 6. The germline CDR1 and CDR2 sequences are MNHEY and SMNVEV (reference sequence). The CDR3 protein is CASSSYRGTYNEQFF. CDR3 bases: TGTGCCAGCAGCTCGTACAGGGGGACCTACAATGAGCAGTTCTTC.

The V call is TRBV15, the J call TRBJ2-3; tentative D call: TRBD1 (5 bases). This CDR3 comprises 15 residues. In germline, CDR1 is LNHNV, CDR2 YYDKDF (reference sequence). V lost 0 bases and J lost 14, with 21 bases in between. The CDR3 here is CATSRDTADVARGYF. CDR3 nucleotides: TGTGCCACCAGCAGAGATACCGCGGACGTAGCAAGGGGGTATTTT.